The text below deals with one TCR beta chain. Its specificity is not known. This sample was included in a study of cytomegalovirus exposure and HLA in healthy donors. Study-level information: Early released data had roughly 81 million unique TCRs, all coming from HLA-typed donors.

The PCR was carried out with 60 Vbeta primers and 13 Jbeta primers. Libraries were prepared by immunoSEQ multiplex PCR; TCRdb keeps only in-frame clonotypes and omits some of them. The profile covers 200,000 to 250,000 clones, with around 80% appearing a single time and about 0.45% taken by the ten largest. Broader study findings: Prior analysis indicated that the majority of TCR beta V segments exhibited productivity approximately 90% or approximately 30% of the time.

This clonotype originated in a boy younger than 18 in good health and CMV-seronegative. Sequenced material: PBMCs.

The CDR3: CASSLARGIDEQYF. In DNA, the CDR3 is TGCGCCAGCAGCTTGGCCAGGGGTATCGACGAGCAGTACTTC. The rearrangement links TRBV5-1 to TRBJ2-7, with a tentative D call TRBD1 (6 bases). The CDR3 loop spans 14 amino acids. The germline gives CDR1 SGHRS, CDR2 YFSETQ. Trimming removed 0 bases at V and 5 bases at J, with 12 bases between. Together with reference TRBV5-1 and TRBJ2-7, the CDR3 gives the full variable domain: KAGVTQTPRYLIKTRGQQVTLSCSPISGHRSVSWYQQTPGQGLQFLFEYFSETQRNKGNFPGRFSGRQFSNSRSEMNVSTLELGDSALYLCASSLARGIDEQYFGPGTRLTVT.